This T cell receptor beta chain was found in a study of CD8 T cells in Susac syndrome. RNA, at about 0.5 to 1 ug, was reverse transcribed with random hexamers. TCRdb passed the immunoSEQ multiplex PCR reads through MiXCR, listing each CDR3 protein once. Of more than 150,000 distinct CDR3 sequences in the sample, approximately 96% are singletons; the top ten hold about 0.21%. V gave up 5 bases and J gave up 0 bases; unmatched junction bases: 10. Germline V gene sequence: CDR1 LGHDT, CDR2 YNNKEL (reference sequence). This CDR3 spans 16 amino acids. Material: CD8+ T cells from PBMCs. The receptor was derived from a human donor with multiple sclerosis. The V gene is TRBV3-1, the J gene TRBJ2-7, with 7 nucleotides matching TRBD1. The CDR3 reads CASSELPGQSSYEQYF. CDR3 bases: TGTGCCAGCAGCGAACTACCGGGACAGAGCTCCTACGAGCAGTACTTC.